These T cell receptor beta chains were read from a single sample in a study of control samples from healthy donors and cancer patients. Using immunoSEQ multiplex PCR, the repertoire was profiled, and TCRdb retains in-frame clones only, with some absent. The sample consists of 150,000 to 200,000 clones, around 94% of them appearing once. What was sequenced was blood. Receptors originate from a woman under 30 in good health. Each CDR3 is given with its conserved first and last residue. The D gene is left open where the match is weak.

v_gene	d_gene	j_gene	CDR3aa
TRBV28	-	TRBJ2-1	CASSSEGKRANEQFF
TRBV15	TRBD1	TRBJ1-2	CATSREADRGAPSYYGYTF
TRBV9	-	TRBJ2-1	CASSGFPNNEQFF
TRBV28	-	TRBJ1-1	CASSFGRGNTEAFF
TRBV7-9	-	TRBJ2-1	CASSLAWRDEQFF
TRBV2	-	TRBJ2-7	CASCSSWGSYEQYF
TRBV6-6	-	TRBJ2-5	CASSYSGVQETQYF
TRBV28	-	TRBJ1-5	CALSRANQPQHF
TRBV19	TRBD2	TRBJ2-1	CASSPEGSGGGDEQFF
TRBV7-2	-	TRBJ2-5	CASSFTRQETQYF
TRBV20-1	-	TRBJ1-2	CSAPSQYGYTF
TRBV6-5	-	TRBJ1-5	CASRGSNQPQHF
TRBV28	-	TRBJ2-6	CASTTTGPFSGANVLTF
TRBV19	-	TRBJ1-1	CASRSRAPMNTEAFF
TRBV11-2	-	TRBJ1-1	CASSQGHFYEAFF
TRBV27	-	TRBJ2-6	CASRADRLSSGANVLTF
TRBV5-6	-	TRBJ2-7	CASSFGSREQYF
TRBV27	TRBD2	TRBJ2-5	CASSLLEGESRAGGPETQYF
TRBV6-5	-	TRBJ2-7	CASSLIPSHEQYF
TRBV5-4	TRBD1	TRBJ1-2	CASRDRAKLNYGYTF
TRBV11-2	-	TRBJ1-2	CASRMPGRTYGYTF
TRBV12-3/TRBV12-4	-	TRBJ1-2	CASSLGAGGYTF
TRBV23-1	TRBD2	TRBJ2-3	CASSHLAGGPSDTQYF
TRBV6-6	-	TRBJ1-6	CASSWQGNSPLHF
TRBV4-2	TRBD2	TRBJ2-3	CASSQEGGSLADTQYF
TRBV6-5	-	TRBJ1-4	CATLPDSYNEKLFF
TRBV19	-	TRBJ1-6	CASKEVSYNSPLHF
TRBV2	-	TRBJ2-5	CATSIPGSGFQETQYF
TRBV28	-	TRBJ1-5	CASSSTGGNQPQHF
TRBV5-4	-	TRBJ2-3	CASTPRDPLTSRTDTQYF
TRBV3-1/TRBV3-2	TRBD1	TRBJ2-1	CASRSRGWNEQFF
TRBV28	-	TRBJ1-1	CAISSRGSTEAFF
TRBV3-1/TRBV3-2	-	TRBJ2-5	CASSLRVDFGTQYF
TRBV18	-	TRBJ1-3	CASSGDKSSGNTIYF
TRBV7-8	-	TRBJ1-1	CASSLWATTNTEAFF
TRBV19	-	TRBJ1-1	CASSIRGWDTEAFF
TRBV3-1/TRBV3-2	-	TRBJ2-3	CASSPRLEFPTRTDTQYF
TRBV6-4	TRBD1	TRBJ1-6	CASSDQGAGNSPLHF
TRBV5-4	TRBD1	TRBJ2-1	CASSRTTGGVEQFF
TRBV7-8	-	TRBJ2-7	CASSLNSRYEQYF
TRBV14	-	TRBJ2-1	CASSQFGTKEFF
TRBV7-3	-	TRBJ2-7	CASSKDAVVSYEQYF
TRBV19	-	TRBJ1-1	CASSRTVNTEAFF
TRBV5-4	-	TRBJ1-6	CASSLGLEGPYSPLHF
TRBV28	-	TRBJ1-2	CASSVNGGYTF
TRBV7-9	-	TRBJ1-4	CASSSTEFNEKLFF
TRBV21-1	-	TRBJ2-2	CASGGAGNTGELFF
TRBV9	-	TRBJ1-5	CASSQGSNQPQHF
TRBV6-5	-	TRBJ1-1	CASSHRGIMNTEAFF